A selection of T cell receptor beta chains follows, all from one sample in a study of blood T cell repertoires in COVID-19. Repertoires were generated with immunoSEQ multiplex PCR, while TCRdb's copy carries only in-frame clones and drops some. The top ten clones hold roughly 4% of a sample with just over 300,000 clones, more than 75% of them seen once. The sequencing sample was made of PBMCs or T cells enriched from blood (not recorded which). The receptors originated from a man in his thirties or forties who had recovered from COVID-19. CDR3s include the opening cysteine and the closing phenylalanine or tryptophan. D genes are given only for firm matches. Clone size is not always given. Where it is, it says once, few, many or a class for expanded clones.

TRBV29-1	-	-	TRBJ1-3	TGCAGCGCCCTACAGGGCTCTGGAAACACCATATATTTT	CSALQGSGNTIYF
TRBV3-1/TRBV3-2	-	TRBD1	TRBJ2-7	TGTGCCAGCAGCCAGGGACAGGGGTCCCCCTACGAGCAGTACTTC	CASSQGQGSPYEQYF
TRBV11-2	-	TRBD1	TRBJ2-7	TGTGCCAGCAGCGCCGGGACAGGGGGTACCTACGAGCAGTACTTC	CASSAGTGGTYEQYF
TRBV28	once	-	TRBJ2-1	TGTGCCACCAGGGGGGGGAGGGCCCCCTACAATGAGCAGTTCTTC	CATRGGRAPYNEQFF
TRBV7-2	-	TRBD1	TRBJ2-2	TGTGCCAGCAGCTTACAACCGACAGGGGCGAAGTCCGGGGAGCTGTTTTTT	CASSLQPTGAKSGELFF
TRBV28	-	TRBD2	TRBJ2-1	TGTGCCAGCAGTTTATCTAGCGGGGGGGCCAATGAGCAGTTCTTC	CASSLSSGGANEQFF
TRBV5-6	-	TRBD1	TRBJ1-4	TGTGCCAGCAGCCGGGGACAGCATTCAACTAATGAAAAACTGTTTTTT	CASSRGQHSTNEKLFF
TRBV28	-	-	TRBJ1-1	TGTGCCAGCAGCCCCAGTTTCACTTGGGGGGCTGAAGCTTTCTTT	CASSPSFTWGAEAFF
TRBV19	-	-	TRBJ1-1	TGTGCCAGTAGTATCAGCCCGACGAGGACTGAAGCTTTCTTT	CASSISPTRTEAFF
TRBV24-1	-	-	TRBJ1-4	TGTGCCACCAGTGATTCCGCCAGTGAAAAACTGTTTTTT	CATSDSASEKLFF
TRBV29-1	once	TRBD1	TRBJ2-6	TGCAGCGTTAGACCCGGGACAGGGACCTTCTCTGGGGCCAACGTCCTGACTTTC	CSVRPGTGTFSGANVLTF
TRBV28	-	TRBD2	TRBJ2-3	TGTGCCTATAAAGGGGAGGGTACGCAGTATTTT	CAYKGEGTQYF
TRBV5-1	-	-	TRBJ2-3	TGCGCCAGCAGCATGGACCCTAGCGAAGATACGCAGTATTTT	CASSMDPSEDTQYF
TRBV9	-	-	TRBJ1-2	TGTGCCAGCAGCGAAGACATAAGCCTCTATGGCTACACCTTC	CASSEDISLYGYTF
TRBV5-4	-	-	TRBJ1-6	TGTGCTACAGGGCGTGACAGCTCCTATAATTCACCCCTCCACTTT	CATGRDSSYNSPLHF
TRBV5-4	-	TRBD1	TRBJ2-2	TGTGCCAGCAGCCGCCCGGGACAGGGGATTAACAGGGAGCTGTTTTTT	CASSRPGQGINRELFF
TRBV6-5	once	TRBD1	TRBJ1-4	TGTGCCAGCAGTCACTCCACAGGGGGTGGTGAAAAACTGTTTTTT	CASSHSTGGGEKLFF
TRBV7-9	-	TRBD1	TRBJ1-4	TGTGCCAGCAGTACGACAGGGGTGGTAAGGGAAAAACTGTTTTTT	CASSTTGVVREKLFF
TRBV5-1	-	-	TRBJ2-2	TGCGCCAGCAGCTTGGCAGGCACCGGGGAGCTGTTTTTT	CASSLAGTGELFF
TRBV2	-	-	TRBJ1-6	TGTGCCAGCAGTGGTCTTCTACCCCTCCACTTT	CASSGLLPLHF
TRBV11-3	-	TRBD1	TRBJ2-7	TGTGCCAGCAGCCCTAAGGACAGGGGCGGGGAGCAGTACTTC	CASSPKDRGGEQYF
TRBV6-1	-	TRBD2	TRBJ2-6	TGTGCCAGCAGTGAGGCTGGGGGGGCTGGGGCCAACGTCCTGACTTTC	CASSEAGGAGANVLTF
TRBV10-3	once	-	TRBJ2-7	TGTGCCATCAGTGAGTACTCGATTTACGAGCAGTACTTC	CAISEYSIYEQYF
TRBV10-2	once	-	TRBJ2-2	TGCGCCAGCAGTTACAGGCAGAACACCGGGGAGCTGTTTTTT	CASSYRQNTGELFF
TRBV3-1/TRBV3-2	-	-	TRBJ1-1	TGTGCCAGCAGACGTCACGCGGACAAGAACACTGAAGCTTTCTTT	CASRRHADKNTEAFF
TRBV5-8	-	TRBD1	TRBJ1-2	TGTGCCAGCAGCTTCGGGGACAGGGCTAACTATGGCTACACCTTC	CASSFGDRANYGYTF
TRBV25-1	once	-	TRBJ2-1	TGTGCCAGCAGTGAGAATTCCGACAGGAGGCAGTTCTTC	CASSENSDRRQFF
TRBV3-1/TRBV3-2	-	TRBD1	TRBJ1-2	TGTGCCAGCAGCCTAGAGGACAGGCCTAACTATGGCTACACCTTC	CASSLEDRPNYGYTF
TRBV9	few	-	TRBJ1-3	TGTGCCAGCAGCGTTTCGGTCTCCGGGGACACCATATATTTT	CASSVSVSGDTIYF
TRBV2	-	-	TRBJ2-5	TGTGCCAGCAGTTTTACAGACCAAGAGACCCAGTACTTC	CASSFTDQETQYF
TRBV10-3	-	-	TRBJ2-5	TGTGCCACCGCTGCGGGTGACCATCCTATAACCCAGTACTTC	CATAAGDHPITQYF
TRBV19	-	-	TRBJ1-4	TGTGCCAGTAGTATATCGGCGGGAATAAATGAAAAACTGTTTTTT	CASSISAGINEKLFF
TRBV6-5	-	TRBD2	TRBJ2-7	TGTGCCAGCAGTTACACACTCACTAGCGGGAGTTACGAGCAGTACTTC	CASSYTLTSGSYEQYF
TRBV2	-	TRBD1	TRBJ1-6	TGTGCCAGCAGGAAACAGGGGCTCGATTCACCCCTCCACTTT	CASRKQGLDSPLHF
TRBV24-1	few	TRBD1	TRBJ1-5	TGTGCCACCAGTGATTCTCGGACAGGTTGGGGCAATCAGCCCCAGCATTTT	CATSDSRTGWGNQPQHF
TRBV10-1	-	TRBD2	TRBJ2-5	TGCGCCAGCAGTGACCGGCTAGCGGGAGTAGAGACCCAGTACTTC	CASSDRLAGVETQYF
TRBV28	once	-	TRBJ1-2	TGTGCCAGCAGTTCTCCGGTAGGGACACCGGTGGTGGGCTACACCTTC	CASSSPVGTPVVGYTF
TRBV27	-	-	TRBJ2-7	TGTGCCAGCAGCCCTCCCCAATCCTGGGGCGGCGAGCAGTACTTC	CASSPPQSWGGEQYF
TRBV15	-	-	TRBJ1-3	TGTGCCACCAGCAGAGTGGAGGGTAGGGGAAACACCATATATTTT	CATSRVEGRGNTIYF
TRBV5-4	-	TRBD2	TRBJ2-1	TGTGCCAGCAGCCCCGGGGGAGCGGGGGGATGGAATGAGCAGTTCTTC	CASSPGGAGGWNEQFF
TRBV21-1	-	-	TRBJ1-2	TGTGCCAGCAGCGCGTACAGGGTAATGGGCTACACCTTC	CASSAYRVMGYTF
TRBV5-6	-	TRBD1	TRBJ1-2	TGTGCCAGCTCCCTGGAGGGGGCCGGCTACACCTTC	CASSLEGAGYTF